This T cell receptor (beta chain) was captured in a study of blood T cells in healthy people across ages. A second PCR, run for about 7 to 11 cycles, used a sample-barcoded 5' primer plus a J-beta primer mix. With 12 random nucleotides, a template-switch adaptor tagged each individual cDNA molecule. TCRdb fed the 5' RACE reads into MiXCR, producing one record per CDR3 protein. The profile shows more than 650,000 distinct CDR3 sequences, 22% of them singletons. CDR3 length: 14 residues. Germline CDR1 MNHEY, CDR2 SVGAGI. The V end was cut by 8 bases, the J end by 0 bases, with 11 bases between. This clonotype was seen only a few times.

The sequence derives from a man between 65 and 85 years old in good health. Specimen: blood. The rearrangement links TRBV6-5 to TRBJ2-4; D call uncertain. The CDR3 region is CASALLVAKNIQYF. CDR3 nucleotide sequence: TGTGCCAGCGCCCTTCTGGTAGCCAAAAACATTCAGTACTTC.